This T cell receptor (beta chain) was identified during a study of blood T cells in healthy people across ages. Study-wide points: It was the long-lived donors that had more naive CD4+ cells and higher diversity than aged donors. Total diversity from one million sequenced T cells was likely underestimated.

Only one count was recorded for this clonotype. Its antigen is undetermined. Combining a sample-barcoded 5' primer with a J-beta primer mix, a second PCR ran for 7 to 11 cycles. Tags on each cDNA molecule came from a template-switch adaptor with 12 random nucleotides. TCRdb re-called the 5' RACE reads with MiXCR, one entry per CDR3 protein. The sample records about 1.5 million distinct CDR3 sequences, approximately 43% being singletons. The donors, all healthy, were Caucasians living in Russia, aged about 6 to 95. The CDR3 covers 14 residues. Germline assignment: CDR1 KGHSH and CDR2 LQKENI. V was shortened by 3 bases and J by 0 bases, with 7 bases between the two germline ends.

The receptor comes from a woman aged 18-29 years in good health. This chain connects TRBV18 to TRBJ2-3, with D possibly being TRBD1 (5 bases). Source material: blood. The CDR3 DNA reads TGTGCCAGCTCACCGACAGTTAGCACAGATACGCAGTATTTT. This translates into CASSPTVSTDTQYF.